Below are 8 T cell receptor beta chains sequenced from a single sample in a study of early T cells in non-severe SARS-CoV-2 infection. TCRdb reprocessed the 5' RACE reads via MiXCR and lists one record per CDR3 protein. The sample has tens of thousands of distinct CDR3 sequences, 8% to 9% seen once. Sequencing was performed on whole blood. These receptors originate from an adult who was a healthcare worker with PCR-confirmed SARS-CoV-2 infection or an uninfected control (not recorded which).

This clonotype was picked up many times. V gene TRBV18 combines with J gene TRBJ1-3, with D hard to call. In germline, CDR1 is KGHSH, CDR2 LQKENI. Deletions cut 2 bases from V and 7 bases from J, with 6 bases between. The CDR3 sequence is 12 residues long. The CDR3 DNA reads as TGTGCCAGCTCACCAGACGGGAACACCATATATTTT. Its protein product is CASSPDGNTIYF.

This clonotype was recorded at least ten times. This rearrangement joins TRBV29-1 to TRBJ2-5; D may correspond to TRBD1 or TRBD2 (6 bases each). Germline lookup yields CDR1 SQVTM and CDR2 ANQGSEA. Trimming left V 5 bases short and J 4 bases short, with 17 bases between. The CDR3 runs 14 residues. CDR3 loop: CSVKNRGRSETQYF. The CDR3 DNA sequence: TGCAGCGTTAAAAATAGGGGGAGGTCAGAGACCCAGTACTTC.

This clonotype was seen a handful of times. The CDR3 reads CSARQREGLPYNEQFF. For the CDR3, the DNA is TGCAGTGCTAGGCAACGGGAGGGCCTACCCTACAATGAGCAGTTCTTC. V gene TRBV20-1 combines with J gene TRBJ2-1; 8 positions match TRBD2. This CDR3 comprises 16 residues. Germline trimming cut 3 bases from V and 2 bases from J; bases unmatched to any gene: 9. Germline V CDR1 and CDR2: DFQATT, SNEGSKA (reference sequence).

The chain uses TRBV4-1 and TRBJ2-3; 9 bases match TRBD1. CDR1 and CDR2 (germline): MGHRA, YSYEKL. The length of the CDR3 is 16 residues. The V segment lost 2 bases and the J segment 2 bases; nucleotides outside the gene matches: 5. The CDR3 loop reads CASSQPGQGSTDTQYF. The CDR3 DNA reads TGCGCCAGCAGCCAACCGGGACAGGGCTCCACAGATACGCAGTATTTT.

The chain employs TRBV12-5 and TRBJ1-1; D not certain. The V and J ends lost 1 base and 6 bases respectively, with 9 bases between them. Germline-derived CDR1 and CDR2 are LGHNT and FRNRAP. The CDR3 spans 13 residues. The CDR3 bases are TGTGCTAGTGGTTTGGGGGTGGTCCCTGAAGCTTTCTTT. This gives the protein CASGLGVVPEAFF.

This clonotype was found a few times. This chain links TRBV6-2 or TRBV6-3 with TRBJ2-1, with D possibly being TRBD1 or TRBD2 (6 bases each). This CDR3 is built from 20 residues. V shed 6 bases and J shed 6 bases, with 33 bases lying between them. Germline V gene lookup returns CDR1 MNHEY and CDR2 SVGEGT. The CDR3 here is CASRRGVIARMAARTNEQFF. The DNA of the CDR3 is TGTGCCAGCAGAAGGGGGGTTATAGCGCGAATGGCCGCGAGGACCAATGAGCAGTTCTTC.

This clonotype was counted between two and nine times. This chain connects TRBV27 to TRBJ2-7; 8 bases are shared with TRBD2. The CDR3 consists of 16 residues. Germline-derived CDR1 and CDR2 are MNHEY and SMNVEV (reference sequence). Trimming cost V 7 bases and J 3 bases; bases outside gene matches: 14. CDR3 amino acids: CASTTATLAGYYEQYF. CDR3 DNA: TGTGCCAGCACCACCGCAACCCTAGCGGGCTACTACGAGCAGTACTTC.

This clonotype has a handful of counts. The chain recombines TRBV10-3 with TRBJ2-7; possibly TRBD2 for D (6 bases). This CDR3 is 12 amino acids long. V lost 11 bases, J lost 7 bases, and 18 bases lay in between. Germline-derived CDR1 and CDR2 are ENHRY and SYGVKD. The CDR3 DNA reads as TGTGCCGGCTCCGGGGGAGCTGGTGAGCAGTACTTC. Amino acid sequence: CAGSGGAGEQYF.